This TCR beta chain was retrieved from a study of identical twins. Study observations and caveats: A partial confounding effect on zero-insertion analyses could come from invariant MAIT and iNKT cells.

TCRdb itself ran the 5' RACE reads through MiXCR, one entry per CDR3 protein. The top ten clones hold about 0.98% of a sample with 700,000 or so distinct CDR3 sequences, around 8.6% of them seen once. This CDR3 spans 14 amino acids. V lost 3 bases, J lost 4 bases, and 13 bases lay in between. The sample holds a few counts of this clonotype. Its target is not known. This same sample was also part of a study on yellow fever vaccine responses in identical twins.

Input material: PBMCs. The chain links TRBV12-3 or TRBV12-4 to TRBJ2-7, with D possibly being TRBD2 (6 bases). This TCR was sampled from a woman between 18 and 29 years old in good health. CDR3 loop: CASSFRAGWYEQYF. Written as DNA, the CDR3 is TGTGCCAGCAGTTTCCGGGCGGGGTGGTACGAGCAGTACTTC.